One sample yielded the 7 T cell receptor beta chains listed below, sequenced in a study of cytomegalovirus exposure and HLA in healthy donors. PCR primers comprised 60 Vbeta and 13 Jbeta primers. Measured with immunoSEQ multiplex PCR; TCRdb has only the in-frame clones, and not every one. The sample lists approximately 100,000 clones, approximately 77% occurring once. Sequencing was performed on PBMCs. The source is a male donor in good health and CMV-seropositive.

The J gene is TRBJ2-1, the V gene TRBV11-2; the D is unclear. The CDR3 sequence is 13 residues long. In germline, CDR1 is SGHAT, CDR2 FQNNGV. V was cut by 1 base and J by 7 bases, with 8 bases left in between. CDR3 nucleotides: TGTGCCAGCAGCTTAGTTCGGCGGAATGAGCAGTTCTTC. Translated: CASSLVRRNEQFF. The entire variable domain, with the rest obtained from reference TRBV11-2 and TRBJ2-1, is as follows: EAGVAQSPRYKIIEKRQSVAFWCNPISGHATLYWYQQILGQGPKLLIQFQNNGVVDDSQLPKDRFSAERLKGVDSTLKIQPAKLEDSAVYLCASSLVRRNEQFFGPGTRLTVL.

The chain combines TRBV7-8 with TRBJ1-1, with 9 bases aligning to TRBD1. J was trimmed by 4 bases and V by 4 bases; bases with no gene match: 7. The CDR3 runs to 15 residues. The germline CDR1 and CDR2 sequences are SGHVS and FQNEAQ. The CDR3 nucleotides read TGTGCCAGCAGCTCCGGACAGGGGATCCGCACTGAAGCTTTCTTT. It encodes CASSSGQGIRTEAFF.

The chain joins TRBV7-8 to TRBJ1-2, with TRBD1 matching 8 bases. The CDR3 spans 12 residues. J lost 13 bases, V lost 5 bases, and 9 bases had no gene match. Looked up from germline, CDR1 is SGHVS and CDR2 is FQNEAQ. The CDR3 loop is CASSPKRQGSTF. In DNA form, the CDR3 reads TGTGCCAGCAGCCCAAAGAGACAGGGGAGCACCTTC. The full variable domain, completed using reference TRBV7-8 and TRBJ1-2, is GAGVSQSPRYKVAKRGQDVALRCDPISGHVSLFWYQQALGQGPEFLTYFQNEAQLDKSGLPSDRFFAERPEGSVSTLKIQRTQQEDSAVYLCASSPKRQGSTFGSGTRLTVV.

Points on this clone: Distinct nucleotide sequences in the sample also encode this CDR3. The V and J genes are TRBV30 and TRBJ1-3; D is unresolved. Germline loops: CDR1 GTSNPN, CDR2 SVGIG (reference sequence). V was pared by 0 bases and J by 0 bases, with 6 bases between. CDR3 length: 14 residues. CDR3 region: CAWSVRGSGNTIYF. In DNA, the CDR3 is TGTGCCTGGAGTGTAAGAGGCTCTGGAAACACCATATATTTT.

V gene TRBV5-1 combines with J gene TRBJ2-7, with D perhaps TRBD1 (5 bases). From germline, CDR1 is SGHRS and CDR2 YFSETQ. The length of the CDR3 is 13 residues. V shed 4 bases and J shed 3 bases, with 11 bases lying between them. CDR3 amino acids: CASSTPQGYEQYF. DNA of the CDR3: TGCGCCAGCAGCACTCCCCAGGGCTACGAGCAGTACTTC.

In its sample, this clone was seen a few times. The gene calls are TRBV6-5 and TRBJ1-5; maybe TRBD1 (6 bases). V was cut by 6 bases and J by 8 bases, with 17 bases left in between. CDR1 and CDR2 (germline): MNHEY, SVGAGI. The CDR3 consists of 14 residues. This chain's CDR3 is CASSPQGLGEPQHF. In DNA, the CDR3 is TGTGCCAGCAGCCCGCAGGGGTTGGGTGAGCCCCAGCATTTT.

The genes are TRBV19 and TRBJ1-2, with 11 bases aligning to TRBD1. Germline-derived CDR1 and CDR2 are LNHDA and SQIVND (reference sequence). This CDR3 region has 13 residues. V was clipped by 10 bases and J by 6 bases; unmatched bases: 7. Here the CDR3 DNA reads TGTGCCATTGGGACAGGGGGGGTGGATGGCTACACCTTC. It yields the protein CAIGTGGVDGYTF.